These 20 T cell receptor beta chains share one sample of origin, sequenced in a study of T cell repertoires in cytomegalovirus infection (dated by TCRdb to about 2019). The sequencer was an Illumina HiSeq 1500. The public reads were reprocessed in TCRdb via fastp at Q25 and MiXCR, keeping in-frame beta chains. Each record represents a unique CDR3 protein, reported with the most common genes and DNA among its rows. The sample table shows around 440,000 distinct CDR3 sequences, and about 11% are seen once. The ten largest clones capture roughly 10% of the sample. Sequencing input: PBMCs. These receptors were taken from a human donor in good health (CMV status not recorded). Some clones in this sample may be carry-over from other donors' samples.

The chain combines TRBV6-5 with TRBJ2-3; 7 positions match TRBD2. The CDR3 contains 16 residues. Germline trimming cut 7 bases from V and 11 bases from J; bases unmatched to any gene: 21. Germline assignment: CDR1 MNHEY and CDR2 SVGAGI. The DNA of the CDR3 is TGTGCCAGCAACTCTTACAAGGTGGGGGGGTCGAGTGAGCAGTATTTT. Its protein is CASNSYKVGGSSEQYF.

V and J are TRBV6-4 and TRBJ2-1; 8 bases match TRBD2. J gave up 10 bases and V 2 bases, and 7 bases lay outside the gene matches. This CDR3 has 14 residues. The germline V gene encodes CDR1 MRHNA and CDR2 SNTAGT. As DNA, the CDR3 is TGTGCCAGCAGTGACGGGACTAGGGCAGGGGAGCAGTTCTTC. Amino acid sequence: CASSDGTRAGEQFF.

This clonotype was counted many times. This chain links TRBV7-2 with TRBJ2-1, with 8 bases matching TRBD2. The CDR3 extends over 14 amino acids. V lost 1 base, J lost 9 bases, and 5 bases stayed unmatched. Germline loops: CDR1 SGHTA, CDR2 FQGNSA. This CDR3 is CASSLVGGGGEQFF. For the CDR3, the DNA is TGTGCCAGCAGCTTAGTCGGGGGGGGGGGTGAGCAGTTCTTC.

In this sample, this clonotype turned up a few times. The chain carries TRBV4-2 and TRBJ2-7; TRBD1 matches at 7 bases. V lost 3 bases, J lost 1 base, and 6 bases stayed unmatched. Germline-derived CDR1 and CDR2 are LGHNA and YNFKEQ. This CDR3 spans 15 amino acids. DNA for the CDR3: TGTGCCAGCAGCCATGCCGGGACAGCTTCCTACGAGCAGTACTTC. Protein sequence: CASSHAGTASYEQYF.

This clonotype appeared many times. The J gene is TRBJ1-2, the V gene TRBV7-2; TRBD1 agrees at 11 bases. The CDR3 has 16 amino acids. With V trimmed by 5 bases and J by 4 bases, 9 bases remained unmatched. Germline-derived CDR1 and CDR2 are SGHTA and FQGNSA. CDR3 nucleotide sequence: TGTGCCAGCAGCCCAATAGGACAGGGGGCCCCCTATGGCTACACCTTC. Protein sequence: CASSPIGQGAPYGYTF.

In its sample, this clonotype was seen a few times. The chain uses TRBV29-1 and TRBJ2-5; a weak D match, TRBD2 (7 bases). Germline CDR1 SQVTM, CDR2 ANQGSEA. This CDR3 comprises 12 residues. V shed 5 bases and J shed 5 bases, with 12 bases lying between them. The CDR3 coding sequence is TGCAGCGTTTCAGGGGAGGGGGAGACCCAGTACTTC. Translating it yields CSVSGEGETQYF.

This clonotype was counted between two and nine times. The chain employs TRBV16 and TRBJ2-7; D possibly corresponds to TRBD2 (5 bases). Looked up from germline, CDR1 is KGHSY and CDR2 is FQNENV. Trimming shortened V by 1 base and J by 5 bases, and 12 bases separated the two germline ends. The CDR3 is 14 residues long. The chain's CDR3 is CASSQWAPRDEQYF. The CDR3 region has the DNA TGTGCCAGCAGCCAATGGGCTCCGCGGGACGAGCAGTACTTC.

This clonotype was detected a few times. The chain uses TRBV2 and TRBJ2-1; 10 bases are a match to TRBD1. V lost 1 base, J lost 8 bases, and 5 bases stayed unmatched. The CDR3 sequence is 15 residues long. Germline V gene lookup returns CDR1 SNHLY and CDR2 FYNNEI. CDR3 sequence: CASSEVGTGVDEQFF. CDR3 DNA sequence: TGTGCCAGCAGTGAAGTTGGGACAGGGGTCGATGAGCAGTTCTTC.

Of note for this clonotype: This clone may be a read error of a much larger clone one base away. The chain employs TRBV11-2 and TRBJ1-3; 11 bases are a match to TRBD1. The CDR3 consists of 15 residues. V lost 5 bases and J lost 2; bases outside the gene matches: 2. CDR1 SGHAT and CDR2 FQNNGV come from the germline V gene. Here the CDR3 reads CASSRTGGPGNTIYF. In DNA, the CDR3 is TGTGCCAGCAGCCGGACAGGGGGCCCTGGAAACACCATATATTTT.

This clonotype was counted at least ten times. This chain connects TRBV5-6 to TRBJ2-2, with a weak D call TRBD2 (6 bases). CDR3 length: 16 amino acids. The germline gives CDR1 SGHDT, CDR2 YYEEEE. V lost 4 bases and J 7 bases, leaving 20 bases between the germline ends. CDR3 region: CASSAPGESISGELFF. The CDR3 coding sequence is TGTGCCAGCAGCGCCCCGGGGGAGTCGATCAGCGGGGAGCTGTTTTTT.

This clonotype was observed at least ten times. V gene TRBV5-1 combines with J gene TRBJ2-3; 8 nucleotides line up with TRBD2. The CDR3 length is 15 residues. V dropped 0 bases and J dropped 11; count of bases not matched to a gene: 11. Germline V gene sequence: CDR1 SGHRS, CDR2 YFSETQ. The CDR3 protein is CASSLDARGAVRQYF. The CDR3 DNA is TGCGCCAGCAGCTTGGACGCGCGGGGGGCAGTCAGGCAGTATTTT.

The chain couples TRBV3-1 to TRBJ1-2; D perhaps matches TRBD1 (6 bases). Germline values: CDR1 LGHDT, CDR2 YNNKEL (reference sequence). Trimming took off 3 bases at V and 2 bases at J, with 10 bases between the two ends. The CDR3 is 14 residues long. The CDR3 protein is CASSQATGNYGYTF. The CDR3 DNA is TGTGCCAGCAGCCAGGCCACAGGGAACTATGGCTACACCTTC.

In its sample, this clonotype was seen many times. This rearrangement joins TRBV7-2 to TRBJ1-2; unclear D gene. V was trimmed by 1 base and J by 7 bases, leaving 7 bases between them. Germline-derived CDR1 and CDR2 are SGHTA and FQGNSA. The CDR3 length is 12 residues. The CDR3 sequence is CASSLVRVGYTF. The CDR3 bases are TGTGCCAGCAGCTTAGTTAGGGTTGGCTACACCTTC.

This clonotype has just a few counts. The chain recombines TRBV7-9 with TRBJ1-2, with D possibly TRBD1 on 5 matching bases. The CDR3 length is 14 residues. The germline gives CDR1 SEHNR, CDR2 FQNEAQ (reference sequence). Between the trimmed V and J ends, which lost 5 bases and 8 bases, there was a span of 18 bases. CDR3 region: CASSTQRQMGGYTF. CDR3 coding DNA: TGTGCCAGCAGCACCCAGAGACAGATGGGGGGCTACACCTTC. Full variable domain (remainder filled in from reference TRBV7-9 and TRBJ1-2): DTGVSQNPRHKITKRGQNVTFRCDPISEHNRLYWYRQTLGQGPEFLTYFQNEAQLEKSRLLSDRFSAERPKGSFSTLEIQRTEQGDSAMYLCASSTQRQMGGYTFGSGTRLTVV.

The chain employs TRBV27 and TRBJ2-4; D is perhaps TRBD2 (5 bases). The germline gives CDR1 MNHEY, CDR2 SMNVEV (reference sequence). Trimming took off 8 bases at V and 4 bases at J, with 9 bases between the two ends. The CDR3 has 12 residues. The CDR3 here is CASGGLKNIQYF. The CDR3 nucleotides are TGTGCCAGCGGAGGCCTTAAAAACATTCAGTACTTC.

This clonotype was counted many times. V gene TRBV20-1 combines with J gene TRBJ2-1, with 7 nucleotides matching TRBD2. V was clipped by 1 base and J by 6 bases; unmatched bases: 3. Germline values: CDR1 DFQATT, CDR2 SNEGSKA (reference sequence). The CDR3 loop spans 13 amino acids. In nucleotides, the CDR3 is TGCAGTGCTAGAGGGGACTACGTCAATGAGCAGTTCTTC. Its translation: CSARGDYVNEQFF.

This clonotype was seen at least ten times. The V gene is TRBV3-1, the J gene TRBJ1-5; 7 nucleotides align to TRBD1. This CDR3 has 13 amino acids. Germline V gene lookup returns CDR1 LGHDT and CDR2 YNNKEL (reference sequence). J lost 8 bases, V lost 4 bases, and 5 bases had no gene match. Here the CDR3 DNA reads TGTGCCAGCAGCCCGGGCAGGGGGGAGCCCCAGCATTTT. It yields the protein CASSPGRGEPQHF.

This clonotype occurred a few times. The V gene is TRBV5-1, the J gene TRBJ1-1; tentatively, D is TRBD1 (5 bases). Trimming shortened V by 4 bases and J by 5 bases, and 15 bases separated the two germline ends. Germline lookup yields CDR1 SGHRS and CDR2 YFSETQ. The CDR3 sequence is 14 residues long. This CDR3 is CASSPAGLGTEAFF. The DNA for the CDR3 is TGCGCCAGCAGCCCCGCAGGGTTAGGGACTGAAGCTTTCTTT.

Ten or more counts support this clonotype. The chain's CDR3 is CATSRTYYNEQFF. The CDR3 coding sequence is TGTGCCACCAGCAGAACATATTACAATGAGCAGTTCTTC. The chain uses TRBV15 and TRBJ2-1; no clear D gene. This CDR3 has 13 residues. V was trimmed by 2 bases and J by 4 bases, leaving 6 bases between them. Germline-derived CDR1 and CDR2 are LNHNV and YYDKDF (reference sequence).

There are many counts of this clonotype. This chain links TRBV27 with TRBJ1-5; 7 nucleotides align to TRBD1. The V gene's germline CDR1 is MNHEY and CDR2 SMNVEV (reference sequence). The V and J ends lost 5 bases and 1 base, in that order; junction bases with no gene match: 8. This CDR3 has 16 amino acids. CDR3 sequence (DNA): TGTGCCAGCAGTCCGACAGGGTTAGGAAGCAATCAGCCCCAGCATTTT. This sequence encodes CASSPTGLGSNQPQHF.